Listed below are T cell receptor beta chains from one sample, sequenced in a study of cytomegalovirus exposure and HLA in healthy donors. Libraries were prepared by immunoSEQ multiplex PCR; TCRdb keeps only in-frame clonotypes and omits some of them. This sample carries approximately 150,000 clones, roughly 76% of them seen once, and the ten largest clones take 4.9%. The specimen was PBMCs. Source of these receptors: a woman aged 18-29 years in good health and CMV-seropositive. The CDR3 runs from the conserved cysteine through the conserved F or W. D genes are given only for firm matches. Size is omitted from some rows. Given values are once, few, many or a class for expanded clones.

cdr3_length	clone_size	v_call	d_call	j_call	cdr3_aa	cdr3_nt
13	once	TRBV19	.	TRBJ2-2	CASSQTLSGELFF	TGTGCCAGTAGCCAGACATTGAGCGGGGAGCTGTTTTTT
16	.	TRBV7-2	TRBD1	TRBJ2-2	CASSTRTGANTGELFF	TGTGCCAGCAGCACCCGGACAGGGGCGAACACCGGGGAGCTGTTTTTT
14	.	TRBV12-5	TRBD1	TRBJ1-1	CASGLWDRRTEAFF	TGTGCTAGTGGTTTGTGGGACAGGCGAACTGAAGCTTTCTTT
12	.	TRBV9	.	TRBJ2-5	CASSVAQGPEYF	TGTGCCAGCAGCGTAGCTCAGGGGCCCGAGTACTTC
15	.	TRBV5-6	.	TRBJ2-7	CASSSGYRREPRQYF	TGTGCCAGCAGCAGTGGGTATAGGCGGGAACCCCGGCAGTACTTC
12	.	TRBV10-3	.	TRBJ2-7	CAISEEDYRQYF	TGTGCCATCAGTGAGGAGGACTACCGGCAGTACTTC
15	.	TRBV6-6	.	TRBJ1-4	CASRVLGEANEKLFF	TGTGCCAGCAGGGTCCTTGGGGAGGCAAATGAAAAACTGTTTTTT
14	once	TRBV5-1	.	TRBJ2-3	CASSQLIFTDTQYF	TGCGCCAGCAGCCAACTAATCTTCACAGATACGCAGTATTTT
15	once	TRBV9	.	TRBJ2-5	CASSVAGSAEETQYF	TGTGCCAGCAGCGTAGCAGGGTCAGCCGAGGAGACCCAGTACTTC
16	few	TRBV27	.	TRBJ1-3	CASRSSGLAPGNTIYF	TGTGCCAGCAGGAGCTCGGGACTAGCACCTGGAAACACCATATATTTT
14	.	TRBV2	TRBD2	TRBJ2-3	CASNLLAGGHTQYF	TGTGCCAGCAATTTACTAGCGGGGGGCCATACGCAGTATTTT
15	.	TRBV5-4	TRBD2	TRBJ2-1	CASSLVLAEANEQFF	TGTGCCAGCAGCTTGGTACTAGCGGAGGCCAATGAGCAGTTCTTC
17	.	TRBV28	.	TRBJ1-6	CASSLVQGGRYNSPLHF	TGTGCCAGCAGTTTGGTCCAAGGGGGAAGATATAATTCACCCCTCCACTTT
13	.	TRBV18	.	TRBJ1-1	CASSRAPEAEAFF	TGTGCCAGCTCACGAGCCCCCGAGGCTGAAGCTTTCTTT
15	once	TRBV7-9	.	TRBJ1-4	CASSLALGEGEKLFF	TGTGCCAGCAGCTTAGCCTTAGGGGAGGGCGAAAAACTGTTTTTT
14	.	TRBV7-2	TRBD1	TRBJ2-7	CASSDFGQGHEQYF	TGTGCCAGCAGCGATTTTGGACAGGGTCACGAGCAGTACTTC
15	.	TRBV5-4	TRBD2	TRBJ2-5	CASSLAGGPTETQYF	TGTGCCAGCAGCTTGGCGGGGGGGCCAACGGAGACCCAGTACTTC
14	.	TRBV6-6	TRBD1	TRBJ1-2	CASSYDDRERGYTF	TGTGCCAGCAGTTATGATGACAGGGAACGTGGCTACACCTTC
14	.	TRBV10-3	.	TRBJ1-1	CAISESLGDIEAFF	TGTGCCATCAGTGAGTCTCTAGGGGACATTGAAGCTTTCTTT
14	.	TRBV7-9	.	TRBJ1-5	CASSSDYSNQPQHF	TGTGCCAGCAGTAGCGACTATAGCAATCAGCCCCAGCATTTT
13	.	TRBV4-2	.	TRBJ2-7	CASSQDRRGKQYF	TGTGCCAGCAGCCAAGATCGGAGAGGGAAGCAGTACTTC
15	.	TRBV27	TRBD1	TRBJ1-5	CASSGGTGLYQPQHF	TGTGCCAGCAGTGGGGGGACAGGGCTGTATCAGCCCCAGCATTTT
17	.	TRBV7-9	.	TRBJ2-1	CASSPAPGDPLNNEQFF	TGTGCCAGCAGTCCGGCGCCGGGGGATCCGCTTAACAATGAGCAGTTCTTC
13	.	TRBV2	TRBD1	TRBJ1-6	CASRDRGESPLHF	TGTGCCAGCAGAGACAGGGGAGAGTCACCCCTCCACTTT
16	.	TRBV5-8	.	TRBJ2-2	CASSLGSPLRTGELFF	TGTGCCAGCAGCTTGGGTAGCCCGTTACGCACCGGGGAGCTGTTTTTT